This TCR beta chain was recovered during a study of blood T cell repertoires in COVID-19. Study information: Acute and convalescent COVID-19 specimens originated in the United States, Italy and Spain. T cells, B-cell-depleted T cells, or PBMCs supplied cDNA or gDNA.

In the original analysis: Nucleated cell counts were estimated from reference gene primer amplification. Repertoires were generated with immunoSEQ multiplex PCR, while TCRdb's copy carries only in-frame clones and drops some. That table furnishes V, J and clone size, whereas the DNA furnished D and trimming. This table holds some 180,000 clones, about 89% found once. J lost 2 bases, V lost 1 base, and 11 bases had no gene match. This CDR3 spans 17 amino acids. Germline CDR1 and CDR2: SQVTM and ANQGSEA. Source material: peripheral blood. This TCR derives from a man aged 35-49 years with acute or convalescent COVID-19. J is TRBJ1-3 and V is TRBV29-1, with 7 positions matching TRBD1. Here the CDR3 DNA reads TGCAGCGTTGAAGGCCCTCCGGGACAGAATACTGGAAACACCATATATTTT. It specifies CSVEGPPGQNTGNTIYF.